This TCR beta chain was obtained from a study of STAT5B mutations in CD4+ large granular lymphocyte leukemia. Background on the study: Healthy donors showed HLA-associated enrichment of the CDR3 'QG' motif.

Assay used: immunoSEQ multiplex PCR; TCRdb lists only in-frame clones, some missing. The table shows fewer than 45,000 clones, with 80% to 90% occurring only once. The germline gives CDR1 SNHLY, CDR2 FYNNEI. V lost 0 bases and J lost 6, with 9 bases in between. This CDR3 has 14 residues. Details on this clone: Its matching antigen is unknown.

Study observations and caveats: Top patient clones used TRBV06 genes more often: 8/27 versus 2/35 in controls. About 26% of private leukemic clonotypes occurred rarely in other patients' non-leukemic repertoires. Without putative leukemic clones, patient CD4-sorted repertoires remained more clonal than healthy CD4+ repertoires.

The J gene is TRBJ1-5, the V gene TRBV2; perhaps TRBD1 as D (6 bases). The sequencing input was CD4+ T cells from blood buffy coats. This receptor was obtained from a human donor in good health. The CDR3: CASSEARGRQPQHF. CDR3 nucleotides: TGTGCCAGCAGTGAAGCCAGGGGACGTCAGCCCCAGCATTTT.